One sample yielded the 10 T cell receptor beta chains listed below, sequenced in a study of technical replicates of blood from a few donors (dated by TCRdb to about 2017). Library construction relied on the immunoSEQ multiplex PCR assay. This is the immuneACCESS table as TCRdb keeps it, with only in-frame sequences that have V and J called. A part of the clones is gone; compared with another copy, unresolved V genes explain less than half, and the rest is unexplained. This sample holds about 82,000 clones; under 96% were observed only once. Together, the top ten hold 0.37% of the sample. Sequenced material: T cells isolated from PBMCs. All receptors come from a human donor in good health.

This clone was detected once. The J gene is TRBJ1-1, the V gene TRBV27, with D perhaps TRBD1 (5 bases). The germline V gene has CDR1 MNHEY and CDR2 SMNVEV (reference sequence). The CDR3 runs 13 residues. Trimming removed 2 bases from V and 7 bases from J, with 11 bases in between. This chain's CDR3 is CASSLGGADEAFF. The CDR3 bases are TGTGCCAGCAGTTTAGGTGGGGCGGATGAAGCTTTCTTT.

V gene TRBV4-3 combines with J gene TRBJ2-5, with 12 bases identical to TRBD1. Germline lookup yields CDR1 LGHNA and CDR2 YSLEER. J was trimmed by 5 bases and V by 2 bases; bases with no gene match: 9. This CDR3 spans 17 amino acids. The CDR3 sequence: CASSQIGGQGAGETQYF. CDR3 DNA: TGCGCCAGCAGCCAAATTGGGGGACAGGGGGCCGGTGAGACCCAGTACTTC.

The gene calls are TRBV5-6 and TRBJ2-7; a possible D gene is TRBD2 (6 bases). Germline values: CDR1 SGHDT, CDR2 YYEEEE. V was shortened by 4 bases and J by 7 bases, with 18 bases between the two germline ends. This CDR3 region has 14 residues. The CDR3 sequence: CASSRGTAVGEQYF. As DNA, the CDR3 is TGTGCCAGCAGCCGCGGGACGGCAGTAGGAGAGCAGTACTTC.

A single count supports this clone. The chain uses TRBV5-1 and TRBJ2-3, with D perhaps matching TRBD2 (5 bases). Trimming removed 4 bases at V and 1 base at J, with 16 bases between. Germline CDR1 is SGHRS and CDR2 is YFSETQ. The length of the CDR3 is 16 residues. CDR3 residues: CASSLLSGYGTDTQYF. In DNA form, the CDR3 reads TGCGCCAGCAGCCTTCTTTCGGGATACGGCACAGATACGCAGTATTTT.

This chain links TRBV30 with TRBJ2-7; TRBD1 might be the D (7 bases). The germline gives CDR1 GTSNPN, CDR2 SVGIG (reference sequence). Between the trimmed V and J ends, which lost 8 bases and 5 bases, there was a span of 19 bases. CDR3 size: 13 residues. CDR3 sequence (DNA): TGTGCCCGTAATTTAGGAGGGGGCCACGAGCAGTACTTC. Residues: CARNLGGGHEQYF. Together with reference TRBV30 and TRBJ2-7, the CDR3 gives the full variable domain: SQTIHQWPATLVQPVGSPLSLECTVEGTSNPNLYWYRQAAGRGLQLLFYSVGIGQISSEVPQNLSASRPQDRQFILSSKKLLLSDSGFYLCARNLGGGHEQYFGPGTRLTVT.

V and J are TRBV4-1 and TRBJ1-5; D is ambiguous. The V end lost 0 bases, the J end lost 4 bases, and 10 bases lay between the germline ends. There are 15 residues in the CDR3. The V gene's germline CDR1 is MGHRA and CDR2 YSYEKL. The CDR3 region is CASSQELRVNQPQHF. CDR3 nucleotides: TGCGCCAGCAGCCAAGAACTGCGAGTTAATCAGCCCCAGCATTTT.

This clone was seen only a few times. The genes are TRBV28 and TRBJ2-7, with D possibly matching TRBD2 (6 bases). The CDR3 extends over 14 amino acids. In germline, CDR1 is MDHEN, CDR2 SYDVKM. V shed 2 bases and J shed 2 bases, with 10 bases lying between them. In DNA form, the CDR3 reads TGTGCCAGCAGTTTAGGGACTTCTCCCTACGAGCAGTACTTC. Translation: CASSLGTSPYEQYF.

The rearrangement uses TRBV19 and TRBJ1-4, with 9 bases matching TRBD1. The CDR3 extends over 13 amino acids. The J segment lost 5 bases and the V segment lost 8 bases, leaving 3 bases of the junction unmatched. Germline V gene sequence: CDR1 LNHDA, CDR2 SQIVND (reference sequence). The chain's CDR3 is CASGTGPNEKLFF. The CDR3, as DNA: TGTGCCAGTGGGACAGGGCCGAATGAAAAACTGTTTTTT.

The chain links TRBV21-1 to TRBJ2-3; the D segment call TRBD2 is taken from the table without a DNA check. TRBV21-1 is a listed pseudogene. The CDR3 extends over 16 amino acids. Here the CDR3 DNA reads TGTGCCAGCAGCAAATGCCCCGGGACTACAACAGATACGCAGTATTTT. Translation: CASSKCPGTTTDTQYF.

This rearrangement joins TRBV7-9 to TRBJ1-1, with D possibly being TRBD1 (5 bases). V lost 0 bases and J 4 bases, leaving 6 bases between the germline ends. This CDR3 region has 13 residues. Per germline, CDR1 SEHNR and CDR2 FQNEAQ (reference sequence). The CDR3 here is CASSLARGTEAFF. The DNA for the CDR3 is TGTGCCAGCAGCTTAGCTAGGGGCACTGAAGCTTTCTTT.